This record concerns one TCR beta chain sequence. Antigen specificity is unknown. Authors' methods: ImmunoSEQ only sent back junction sequences with no quality scores, so filtering was done differently. Only in-frame clones appear in the TCRdb table, and some are missing; sequencing was by immunoSEQ multiplex PCR. The V and J calls and clone size come from that table; D and trimming were worked out from the DNA. The sample records fewer than 850,000 clones, about 92% being singletons. Germline CDR1 MNHEY, CDR2 SVGAGI. The V gene lost 3 bases and the J gene lost 0 bases, with 14 bases spanning the gap. The CDR3 length is 16 residues. The sample comes from a study of shared clonotypes between healthy human individuals. At the level of the study: Donors had three CD4 naive, three CD4 memory, two CD8 naive and one CD8 memory plate apiece.

Regarding the study as a whole: Generation probability values for non-shared clonotypes were lower than those for clonotypes shared by all four donors.

The sequencing input was memory CD8+ T cells from PBMCs. Specified subset: CD45RO+ cells pooled with CCR7-negative TemRA cells. This receptor was obtained from a man aged 18 to 35 in good health. Some clones in this sample may be carry-over from other donors' samples. This chain connects TRBV6-5 to TRBJ1-1; D not resolved. The CDR3 DNA reads as TGTGCCAGCAGTTATTACTTGGTACAAATGAACACTGAAGCTTTCTTT. Residues: CASSYYLVQMNTEAFF.